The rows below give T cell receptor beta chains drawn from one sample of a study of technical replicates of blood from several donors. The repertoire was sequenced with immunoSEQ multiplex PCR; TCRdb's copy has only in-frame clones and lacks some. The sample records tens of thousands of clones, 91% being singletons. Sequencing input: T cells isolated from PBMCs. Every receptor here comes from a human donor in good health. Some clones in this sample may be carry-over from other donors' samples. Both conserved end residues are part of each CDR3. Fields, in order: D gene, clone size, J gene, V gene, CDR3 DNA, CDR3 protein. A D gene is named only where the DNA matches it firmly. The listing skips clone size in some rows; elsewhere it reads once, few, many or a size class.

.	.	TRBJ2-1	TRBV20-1	TGCAGTGCTCGGGGGGCGGATGAGCAGTTCTTC	CSARGADEQFF
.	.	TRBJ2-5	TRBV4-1	TGCGCCAGCAGCCAAGAGAGGCAGGGAGAGACCCAGTACTTC	CASSQERQGETQYF
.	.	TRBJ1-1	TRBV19	TGTGCCAGTACCACCGGGGGACTAACTGAAGCTTTCTTT	CASTTGGLTEAFF
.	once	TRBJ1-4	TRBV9	TGTGCCAGCAGCGCCGGGACAATGGAAAAACTGTTTTTT	CASSAGTMEKLFF
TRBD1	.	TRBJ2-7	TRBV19	TGTGCCAGCAGAGACAGGGGATACGAGCAGTACTTC	CASRDRGYEQYF
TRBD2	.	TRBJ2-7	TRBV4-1	TGCGCCAGCAGCCTGCTTAGGACGGGACTAGCGGGGGAGCAGTACTTC	CASSLLRTGLAGEQYF
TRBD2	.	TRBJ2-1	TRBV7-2	TGTGCCAGCAGCTCCTTCGGGAGCGGGAGTTTAAAGAATGAGCAGTTCTTC	CASSSFGSGSLKNEQFF
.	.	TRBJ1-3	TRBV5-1	TGCGCCAGCAGCTTGTATGGAAACACCATATATTTT	CASSLYGNTIYF
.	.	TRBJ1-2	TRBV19	TGTGCCAGTAGTATAGATAGGGGTTCGGGCTATGGCTACACCTTC	CASSIDRGSGYGYTF
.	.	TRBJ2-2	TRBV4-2	TGTGCCAGCAGCCAAGATAGTACGGGACTGAACACCGGGGAGCTGTTTTTT	CASSQDSTGLNTGELFF
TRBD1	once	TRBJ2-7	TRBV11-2	TGTGCCAGCAGCTTAGTATTACAGGGGATCTACGAGCAGTACTTC	CASSLVLQGIYEQYF
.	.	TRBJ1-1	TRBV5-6	TGTGCCAGCAGCTTGGGACAGACGAACACTGAAGCTTTCTTT	CASSLGQTNTEAFF
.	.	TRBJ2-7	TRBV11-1	TGTGCCAGCAGCTTAAGGGACATTGGCTCCTACGAGCAGTACTTC	CASSLRDIGSYEQYF
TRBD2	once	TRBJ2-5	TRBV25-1	TGTGCCAGCTTCGAGGCGGGGGGGCCCGGAGAGACCCAGTACTTC	CASFEAGGPGETQYF
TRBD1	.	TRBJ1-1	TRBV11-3	TGTGCCAGCAGCCCCCAGACAGGGAGGTTTCGAGCTTTCTTT	CASSPQTGRFRAFF
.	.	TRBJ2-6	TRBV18	TGTGCCAGCTCAGCCGCGGAATCTGGGGCCAACGTCCTGACTTTC	CASSAAESGANVLTF
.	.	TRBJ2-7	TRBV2	TGTGCCAGTCGCGGGACAGACTACGAGCAGTACTTC	CASRGTDYEQYF
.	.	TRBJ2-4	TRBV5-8	TGTGCCAGCAGCCTATCCGGGGTAGGGTCCGGAAACATTCAGTACTTC	CASSLSGVGSGNIQYF
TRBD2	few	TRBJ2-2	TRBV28	TGTGCCAGCAGTTTTGTGGGGACTAGCGTCACCGGGGAGCTGTTTTTT	CASSFVGTSVTGELFF
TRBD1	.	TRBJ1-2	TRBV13	TGTGCCAGCACCTGGGGGGCAGGGGGCGCGAAAGGCTACACCTTC	CASTWGAGGAKGYTF
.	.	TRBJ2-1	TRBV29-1	TGCAGCGTTGAAGAGGGAGTGATGGGCAATGAGCAGTTCTTC	CSVEEGVMGNEQFF
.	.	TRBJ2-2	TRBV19	TGTGCCAGTAGAGCTCGGGGGTACACCGGGGAGCTGTTTTTT	CASRARGYTGELFF
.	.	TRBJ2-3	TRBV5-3	TGTGCCAGAAGCCGGGACTCCTACACAGATACGCAGTATTTT	CARSRDSYTDTQYF
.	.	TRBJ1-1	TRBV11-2	TGTGCCAGCAGCTTTAGGGGAGGCACTGAAGCTTTCTTT	CASSFRGGTEAFF
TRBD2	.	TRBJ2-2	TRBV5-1	TGCGCCAGCAGCTTTAGCGGGGGGTTTATCACCGGGGAGCTGTTTTTT	CASSFSGGFITGELFF
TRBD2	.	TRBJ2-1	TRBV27	TGTGCCAGCAGTTTTAATAGCGGGGGCCTGGGGGGGAATGAGCAGTTCTTC	CASSFNSGGLGGNEQFF
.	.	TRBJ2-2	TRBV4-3	TGCGCCAGCAGCCAAACATGGACTTCCGGGGAGCTGTTTTTT	CASSQTWTSGELFF
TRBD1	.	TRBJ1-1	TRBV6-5	TGTGCCAGCAGTTACTCCGGACAGGGACGCACTGAAGCTTTCTTT	CASSYSGQGRTEAFF
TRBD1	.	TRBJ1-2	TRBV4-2	TGTGCCAGCAGCCAAGATACAGGGGGGATTGGGTATGGCTACACCTTC	CASSQDTGGIGYGYTF
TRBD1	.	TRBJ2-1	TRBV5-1	TGCGCCAGCAGCCTTATGCCCGGGACAGGGGAAAATGAGCAGTTCTTC	CASSLMPGTGENEQFF
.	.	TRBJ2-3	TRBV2	TGTGCCAGCAGTGAAGCGGGGTGGCGGGGCTCAGATACGCAGTATTTT	CASSEAGWRGSDTQYF
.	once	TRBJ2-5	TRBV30	TGTGCCTGGAGTGGCCTAGGGAGGGAGACCCAGTACTTC	CAWSGLGRETQYF
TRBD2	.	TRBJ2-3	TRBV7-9	TGTGCCAGCAGCTTGGGACTAGCGGGAGCGGATACGCAGTATTTT	CASSLGLAGADTQYF
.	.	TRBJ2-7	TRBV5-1	TGCGCCAGCAGCGATGGGGGGGCGGGAGTGAACGAGCAGTACTTC	CASSDGGAGVNEQYF
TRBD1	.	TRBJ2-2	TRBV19	TGTGCCACCAAGGATGGACAGGACTGGAACACCGGGGAGCTGTTTTTT	CATKDGQDWNTGELFF
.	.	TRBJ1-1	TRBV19	TGTGCCAGTAGTATACTTGCAGGGAACACTGAAGCTTTCTTT	CASSILAGNTEAFF
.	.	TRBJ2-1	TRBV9	TGTGCCAGCACCGACGCCGACTTGCCCTACAATGAGCAGTTCTTC	CASTDADLPYNEQFF
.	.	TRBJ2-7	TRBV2	TGTGCCAGTGAGGTTGGAGGTTTAGGGGGATCCTACGAGCAGTACTTC	CASEVGGLGGSYEQYF
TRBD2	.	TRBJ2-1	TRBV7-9	TGTGCCAGCACCCAGCGGGAGGGCCGGTATGAGCAGTTCTTC	CASTQREGRYEQFF
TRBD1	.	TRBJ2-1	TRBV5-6	TGTGCCAGCAGCAAGGGACAGGGCTTCAATGAGCAGTTCTTC	CASSKGQGFNEQFF
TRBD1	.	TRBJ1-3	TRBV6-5	TGTGCCAGCTGGGGACAGGGGAGAAACACCATATATTTT	CASWGQGRNTIYF